A selection of T cell receptor beta chains follows, all from one sample in a study of blood T cell repertoires in COVID-19. The assay was immunoSEQ multiplex PCR, and TCRdb's table has in-frame clones only and misses some. The table shows 200,000 to 250,000 clones, with 80% to 95% occurring only once. The sample comprised peripheral blood. The receptors come from a man in his 60s with COVID-19, enrolled during active disease. Both conserved end residues are part of each CDR3. D genes are given only for firm matches. Some rows have no size entry. The others give once, few or many, or a class for an expanded clone.

d_gene,v_gene,j_gene,abundance,CDR3nt,CDR3aa
NA,TRBV7-3,TRBJ1-6,NA,TGTGCCAGCAGCCAATCCCCCCCGGATTCACCCCTCCACTTT,CASSQSPPDSPLHF
TRBD2,TRBV27,TRBJ2-3,NA,TGTGCCAGCAGTTATAGCGGGGGGGCACTTTATACGCAGTATTTT,CASSYSGGALYTQYF
NA,TRBV30,TRBJ1-1,NA,TGTGCCTGGAGTGGTCCGGGGGAACTGAACACTGAAGCTTTCTTT,CAWSGPGELNTEAFF
NA,TRBV7-3,TRBJ2-5,NA,TGTGCCAGCAGCTTAGTAGGCGCGGGACTTAGGGAGACCCAGTACTTC,CASSLVGAGLRETQYF
TRBD1,TRBV19,TRBJ2-3,NA,TGTGCCAGTAGTCCAGGGGGTCCGTTCACAGATACGCAGTATTTT,CASSPGGPFTDTQYF
TRBD1,TRBV6-4,TRBJ1-1,NA,TGTGCCAGCAGTGTCGACAGGGGGGATGAAGCTTTCTTT,CASSVDRGDEAFF
TRBD1,TRBV6-5,TRBJ2-1,NA,TGTGCCAGTCGCCGGACAGGGAGGAGTGAGCAGTTCTTC,CASRRTGRSEQFF
TRBD1,TRBV30,TRBJ1-5,NA,TGTGCCTGGAGTAGAGGGACAGGGGACCAGCCCCAGCATTTT,CAWSRGTGDQPQHF
TRBD2,TRBV29-1,TRBJ2-1,once,TGCAGCGTTGACCCCCTAGCGGGGGTCAGTGAGCAGTTCTTC,CSVDPLAGVSEQFF
TRBD2,TRBV7-3,TRBJ2-3,once,TGTGCCAGCAGCTCCTATGGGCTAGCGGGAGGGGCAGATACGCAGTATTTT,CASSSYGLAGGADTQYF
TRBD1,TRBV5-4,TRBJ2-7,NA,TGTGCCAGCAGCTCCCCACAGGGGGCTGGCTACGAGCAGTACTTC,CASSSPQGAGYEQYF
NA,TRBV5-8,TRBJ1-5,NA,TGTGCCAGCAGCTTGGCCCTCGGGTCGGGAAGCAATCAGCCCCAGCATTTT,CASSLALGSGSNQPQHF
NA,TRBV18,TRBJ1-2,NA,TGTGCCAGCTCACCTCGACTGGGGGGGGTGGCGAAGGACTATGGCTACACCTTC,CASSPRLGGVAKDYGYTF
NA,TRBV27,TRBJ2-5,NA,TGTGCCAGCAGGCGTTCGGGGACCCAGTACTTC,CASRRSGTQYF
NA,TRBV6-2/TRBV6-3,TRBJ1-2,NA,TGTGCCAGCAGTTCCATTAGACAAACATCTTTCTATGGCTACACCTTC,CASSSIRQTSFYGYTF
TRBD1,TRBV5-1,TRBJ1-1,NA,TGCGCCAGCAGCTTGGACAGGGGTACGAACACTGAAGCTTTCTTT,CASSLDRGTNTEAFF
TRBD1,TRBV5-6,TRBJ1-5,NA,TGTGCCAGCAGCCTGACAGGGAGCAATCAGCCCCAGCATTTT,CASSLTGSNQPQHF
NA,TRBV9,TRBJ2-3,NA,TGTGCCAGCAGCATTCAAGACTGGGGAGTCGATACGCAGTATTTT,CASSIQDWGVDTQYF
NA,TRBV18,TRBJ1-1,few,TGTGCCAGCTCACCACCGGAGGGGTCGGACACTGAAGCTTTCTTT,CASSPPEGSDTEAFF
NA,TRBV19,TRBJ2-7,NA,TGTGCCAGTAGTATCGTGGCCAGTGGCTACGAGCAGTACTTC,CASSIVASGYEQYF
TRBD1,TRBV4-1,TRBJ1-2,NA,TGCGCCAGCAGCCAAGAACCCCCTACAGGGGTGGACTATGGCTACACCTTC,CASSQEPPTGVDYGYTF
TRBD2,TRBV24-1,TRBJ2-1,NA,TGTGCCACCAGTGTCACTAGCGGGAGGGCCGTGGGACCCTACAATGAGCAGTTCTTC,CATSVTSGRAVGPYNEQFF
TRBD1,TRBV5-5,TRBJ2-3,NA,TGTGCCAGCAGCTTGAGTATGACAGGGGCGGCAGATACGCAGTATTTT,CASSLSMTGAADTQYF
TRBD2,TRBV6-5,TRBJ2-3,NA,TGTGCCACCCACATTCAGCGGGACACAGATACGCAGTATTTT,CATHIQRDTDTQYF
TRBD1,TRBV27,TRBJ2-4,NA,TGTGCCAGCAGCCCCTGGGGCCAGGGGGCGCGAAACATTCAGTACTTC,CASSPWGQGARNIQYF
NA,TRBV7-9,TRBJ1-1,NA,TGTGCCAGCAGCCCGCGACAGAACTGGGGCACTGAAGCTTTCTTT,CASSPRQNWGTEAFF
NA,TRBV7-9,TRBJ1-2,NA,TGTGCCAGCAGCGAAAGGGGGTATGGCTACACCTTC,CASSERGYGYTF
NA,TRBV2,TRBJ2-1,NA,TGTGCCAGCAGTCGGGGACTTTTAAGCTCCTACAATGAGCAGTTCTTC,CASSRGLLSSYNEQFF
NA,TRBV3-1/TRBV3-2,TRBJ1-2,NA,TGTGCCAGCAGCCAATCCAGGCTCCAAAACTATGGCTACACCTTC,CASSQSRLQNYGYTF
NA,TRBV4-1,TRBJ2-3,NA,TGCGCCAGCAGCCAAGATCGAGAGCGGGCTAGCACAGATACGCAGTATTTT,CASSQDRERASTDTQYF
NA,TRBV3-1/TRBV3-2,TRBJ2-2,NA,TGTGCCAGCAGCCCCCCCGGGGCCGGGGAGCTGTTTTTT,CASSPPGAGELFF
TRBD2,TRBV2,TRBJ2-2,NA,TGTGCCAGCAGTGATAGGCTAGCGGGAGTTAACACCGGGGAGCTGTTTTTT,CASSDRLAGVNTGELFF
NA,TRBV6-6,TRBJ2-6,NA,TGTGCCAGCAGTCGCTTGGGGACTGTCAGCTCTGGGGCCAACGTCCTGACTTTC,CASSRLGTVSSGANVLTF
TRBD2,TRBV10-3,TRBJ2-1,NA,TGTGCCATCAGTGAGAAAAGCGGGAGCTCCTACAATGAGCAGTTCTTC,CAISEKSGSSYNEQFF
NA,TRBV6-5,TRBJ1-2,few,TGTGCCAGCAGGCGGGACGGACGGAGGGATGGCTACACCTTC,CASRRDGRRDGYTF
NA,TRBV18,TRBJ2-7,NA,TGTGCCAGCTCACCGCCCCGGACACCTACCGAGCAGTACTTC,CASSPPRTPTEQYF
TRBD1,TRBV6-1,TRBJ2-7,NA,TGTGCCAGCAGTGAAAGGGGACAGTTAAGTTACGAGCAGTACTTC,CASSERGQLSYEQYF
TRBD2,TRBV3-1/TRBV3-2,TRBJ2-5,NA,TGTGCAACCGGGACTAGCGAAGAAGAGACCCAGTACTTC,CATGTSEEETQYF
TRBD1,TRBV27,TRBJ2-7,NA,TGTGCCAGCAGCAAGGAGGGATCTGGGACAGGGAGAGGCGAGCAGTACTTC,CASSKEGSGTGRGEQYF
NA,TRBV6-5,TRBJ1-3,NA,TGTGCCAGCAGTTATGACAGGTTGCTCTCTGGAAACACCATATATTTT,CASSYDRLLSGNTIYF
NA,TRBV5-1,TRBJ1-2,NA,TGCGCCAGCAGCTTGGGACAGCCCGGTAACTATGGCTACACCTTC,CASSLGQPGNYGYTF
NA,TRBV10-3,TRBJ1-5,NA,TGTGCCATCAGTAACGGGGGGGATCAGCCCCAGCATTTT,CAISNGGDQPQHF
NA,TRBV9,TRBJ1-5,NA,TGTGCCAGCAGCGTTTTCGGGGTTCCCAATCAGCCCCAGCATTTT,CASSVFGVPNQPQHF
NA,TRBV28,TRBJ1-2,NA,TGTGCCTCAGGGATTAACTATGGCTACACCTTC,CASGINYGYTF
TRBD2,TRBV3-1/TRBV3-2,TRBJ2-7,NA,TGTGCCAGCAGCCGCGGATTAGCGGGAGGTTACGAGCAGTACTTC,CASSRGLAGGYEQYF
NA,TRBV6-6,TRBJ1-2,NA,TGTGCCAGCAGTTACTCGGGCCGGGAAAATGGCTACACCTTC,CASSYSGRENGYTF
NA,TRBV6-2/TRBV6-3,TRBJ2-7,NA,TGTGCCAGCAGTACCTATGGGACACCCCGGGACTACGAGCAGTACTTC,CASSTYGTPRDYEQYF
NA,TRBV4-3,TRBJ1-2,NA,TGCGCCAGCAGCCAAGATCAATTGACAGACGGCTACACCTTC,CASSQDQLTDGYTF
NA,TRBV4-3,TRBJ2-1,NA,TGCGCCAGCAGCCAAGAAGGAGAACCCCAGGGGAATGAGCAGTTCTTC,CASSQEGEPQGNEQFF
NA,TRBV11-1,TRBJ2-2,NA,TGTGCCAGCAGCCCAATCGGGGGAACCGGGGAGCTGTTTTTT,CASSPIGGTGELFF
NA,TRBV27,TRBJ1-4,NA,TGTGCCAGCGGGGGGGGGCAGGGGACTAATGAAAAACTGTTTTTT,CASGGGQGTNEKLFF
NA,TRBV4-3,TRBJ2-7,NA,TGCGCCAGCAGCCAAGATCCTGGGGAGGAGCAGTACTTC,CASSQDPGEEQYF
TRBD2,TRBV30,TRBJ2-6,NA,TGTGCCTGGAGTGTTGAGATAGCGGGGGGGACTGGGGCCAACGTCCTGACTTTC,CAWSVEIAGGTGANVLTF
TRBD2,TRBV6-6,TRBJ2-2,once,TGTGCCAGCAGGGGACTAGCGGTGAACACCGGGGAGCTGTTTTTT,CASRGLAVNTGELFF
NA,TRBV30,TRBJ2-2,once,TGTGCCTGGGGCGCGGTAGTAAGGACCGGGGAGCTGTTTTTT,CAWGAVVRTGELFF